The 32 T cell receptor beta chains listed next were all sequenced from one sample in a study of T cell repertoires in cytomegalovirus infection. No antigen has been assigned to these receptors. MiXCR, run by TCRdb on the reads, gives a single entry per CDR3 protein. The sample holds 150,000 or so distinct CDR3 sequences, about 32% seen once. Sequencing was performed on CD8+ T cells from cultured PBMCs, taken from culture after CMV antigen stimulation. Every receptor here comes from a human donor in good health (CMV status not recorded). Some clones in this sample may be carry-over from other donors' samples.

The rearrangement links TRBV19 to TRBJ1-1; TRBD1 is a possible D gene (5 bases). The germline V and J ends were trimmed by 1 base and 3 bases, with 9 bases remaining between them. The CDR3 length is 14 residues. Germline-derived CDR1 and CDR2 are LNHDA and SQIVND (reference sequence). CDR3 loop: CASSIGQGYTEAFF. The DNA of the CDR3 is TGTGCCAGTAGTATAGGGCAGGGATACACTGAAGCTTTCTTT. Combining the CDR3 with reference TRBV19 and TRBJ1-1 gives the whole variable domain DGGITQSPKYLFRKEGQNVTLSCEQNLNHDAMYWYRQDPGQGLRLIYYSQIVNDFQKGDIAEGYSVSREKKESFPLTVTSAQKNPTAFYLCASSIGQGYTEAFFGQGTRLTVV.

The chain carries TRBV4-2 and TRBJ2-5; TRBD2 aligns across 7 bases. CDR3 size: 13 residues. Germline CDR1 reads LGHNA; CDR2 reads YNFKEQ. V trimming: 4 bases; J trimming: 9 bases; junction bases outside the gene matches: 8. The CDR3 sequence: CASSPSLGGAQYF. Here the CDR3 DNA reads TGTGCCAGCAGCCCCTCTCTGGGGGGGGCCCAGTACTTC.

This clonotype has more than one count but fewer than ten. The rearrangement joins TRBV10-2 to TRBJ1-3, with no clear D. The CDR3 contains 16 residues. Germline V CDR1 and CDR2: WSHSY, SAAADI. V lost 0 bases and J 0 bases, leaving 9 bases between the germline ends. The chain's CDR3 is CASSESGRLSGNTIYF. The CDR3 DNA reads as TGCGCCAGCAGTGAGTCCGGACGGCTCTCTGGAAACACCATATATTTT.

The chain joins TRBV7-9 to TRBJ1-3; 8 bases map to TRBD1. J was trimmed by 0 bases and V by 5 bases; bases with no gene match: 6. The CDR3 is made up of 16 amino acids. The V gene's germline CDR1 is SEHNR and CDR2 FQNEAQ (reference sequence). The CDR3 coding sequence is TGTGCCAGCAGCCACACGACAGGGGACTCTGGAAACACCATATATTTT. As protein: CASSHTTGDSGNTIYF.

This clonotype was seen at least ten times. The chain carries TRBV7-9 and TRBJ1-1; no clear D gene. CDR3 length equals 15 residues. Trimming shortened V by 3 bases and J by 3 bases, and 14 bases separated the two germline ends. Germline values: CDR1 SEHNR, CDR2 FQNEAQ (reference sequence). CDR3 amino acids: CASSFFRGRDTEAFF. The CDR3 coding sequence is TGTGCCAGCAGCTTTTTTCGGGGTCGAGACACTGAAGCTTTCTTT.

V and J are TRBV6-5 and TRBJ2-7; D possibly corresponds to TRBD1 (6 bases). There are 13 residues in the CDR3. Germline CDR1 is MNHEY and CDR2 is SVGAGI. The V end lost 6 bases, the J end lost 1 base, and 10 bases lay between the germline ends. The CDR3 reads CASSNGQSYEQYF. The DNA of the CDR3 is TGTGCCAGCAGCAACGGACAGTCCTACGAGCAGTACTTC.

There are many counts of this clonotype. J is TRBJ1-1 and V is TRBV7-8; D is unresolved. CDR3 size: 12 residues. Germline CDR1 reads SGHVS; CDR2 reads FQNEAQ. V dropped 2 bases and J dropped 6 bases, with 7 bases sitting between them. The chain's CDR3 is CASSLSPPEAFF. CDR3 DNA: TGTGCCAGCAGCTTATCCCCCCCTGAAGCTTTCTTT.

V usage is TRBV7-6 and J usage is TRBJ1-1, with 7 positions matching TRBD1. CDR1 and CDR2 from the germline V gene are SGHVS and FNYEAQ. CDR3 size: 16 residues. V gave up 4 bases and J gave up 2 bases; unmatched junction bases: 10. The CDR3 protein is CASSSPRGQLNTEAFF. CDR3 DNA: TGTGCCAGCAGCTCCCCACGGGGACAGCTCAACACTGAAGCTTTCTTT.

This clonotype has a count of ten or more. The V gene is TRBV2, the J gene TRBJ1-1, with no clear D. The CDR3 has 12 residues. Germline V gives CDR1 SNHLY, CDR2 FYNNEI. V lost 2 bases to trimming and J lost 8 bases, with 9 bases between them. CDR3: CASSESAPEAFF. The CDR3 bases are TGTGCCAGCAGTGAATCCGCCCCCGAAGCTTTCTTT.

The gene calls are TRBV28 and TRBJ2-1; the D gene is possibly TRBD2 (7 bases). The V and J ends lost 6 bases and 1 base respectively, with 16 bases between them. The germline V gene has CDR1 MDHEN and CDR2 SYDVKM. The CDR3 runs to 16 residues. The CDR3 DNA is TGTGCCAGCAGCAACGGGGGGCTAGGGTCCTACAATGAGCAGTTCTTC. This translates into CASSNGGLGSYNEQFF.

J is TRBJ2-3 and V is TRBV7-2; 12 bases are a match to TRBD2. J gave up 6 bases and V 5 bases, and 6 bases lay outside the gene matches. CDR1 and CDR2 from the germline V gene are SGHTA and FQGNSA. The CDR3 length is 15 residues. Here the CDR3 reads CASSRTSGVLDTQYF. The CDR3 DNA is TGTGCCAGCAGCCGGACTAGCGGGGTGTTGGATACGCAGTATTTT.

CDR3 bases: TGTGCCAGCAGCTTAGCGACAGGGCCTTCCTACGAGCAGTACTTC. Translation gives CASSLATGPSYEQYF. The chain links TRBV7-7 to TRBJ2-7; 7 bases match TRBD1. CDR1 and CDR2 (germline): SSHAT, FNYEAQ (reference sequence). The CDR3 consists of 15 residues. V trimming: 0 bases; J trimming: 1 base; junction bases outside the gene matches: 3.

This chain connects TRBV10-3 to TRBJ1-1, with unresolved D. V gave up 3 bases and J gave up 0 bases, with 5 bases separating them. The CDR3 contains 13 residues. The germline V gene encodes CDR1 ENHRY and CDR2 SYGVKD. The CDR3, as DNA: TGTGCCATCAGTGATCGGCTGAACACTGAAGCTTTCTTT. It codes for CAISDRLNTEAFF.

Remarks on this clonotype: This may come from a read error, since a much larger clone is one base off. The CDR3 nucleotides read TGTGCCAGCAGCTTAAATTTCGGGGCTTCCTCTGGAAACACCATATATTTT. Translated, it gives CASSLNFGASSGNTIYF. V is TRBV7-8 and J is TRBJ1-3; maybe TRBD1 (5 bases). V dropped 2 bases and J dropped 0 bases, with 14 bases sitting between them. Germline CDR1 SGHVS, CDR2 FQNEAQ. The CDR3 is made up of 17 amino acids.

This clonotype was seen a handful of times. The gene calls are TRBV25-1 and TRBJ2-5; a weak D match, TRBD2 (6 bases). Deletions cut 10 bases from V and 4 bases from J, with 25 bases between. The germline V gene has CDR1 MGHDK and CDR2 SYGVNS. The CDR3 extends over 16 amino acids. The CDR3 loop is CATTGVGGNHGETQYF. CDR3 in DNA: TGTGCCACCACGGGAGTCGGCGGAAATCACGGAGAGACCCAGTACTTC.

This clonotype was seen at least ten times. CDR3 protein: CASSFGFVGPDYNEQFF. The CDR3 DNA follows: TGTGCCAGCAGCTTTGGTTTCGTGGGGCCAGATTACAATGAGCAGTTCTTC. The chain couples TRBV11-2 to TRBJ2-1, with D possibly TRBD1 on 5 matching bases. Deletions cut 3 bases from V and 4 bases from J, with 19 bases between. Germline loops: CDR1 SGHAT, CDR2 FQNNGV. This CDR3 region has 17 residues.

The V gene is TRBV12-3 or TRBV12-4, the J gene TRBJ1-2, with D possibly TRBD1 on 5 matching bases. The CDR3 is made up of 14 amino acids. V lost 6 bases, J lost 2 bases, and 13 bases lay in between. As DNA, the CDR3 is TGTGCCAGCAGCGTCGGGGGGGGAAACTATGGCTACACCTTC. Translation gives CASSVGGGNYGYTF.

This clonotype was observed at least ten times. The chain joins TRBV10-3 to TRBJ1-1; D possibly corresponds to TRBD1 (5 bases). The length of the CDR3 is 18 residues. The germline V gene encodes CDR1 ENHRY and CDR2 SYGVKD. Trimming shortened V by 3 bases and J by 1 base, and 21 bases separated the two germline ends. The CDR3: CAISDLDLGRIQNTEAFF. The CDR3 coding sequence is TGTGCCATCAGTGATCTAGACTTGGGGCGCATCCAGAACACTGAAGCTTTCTTT.

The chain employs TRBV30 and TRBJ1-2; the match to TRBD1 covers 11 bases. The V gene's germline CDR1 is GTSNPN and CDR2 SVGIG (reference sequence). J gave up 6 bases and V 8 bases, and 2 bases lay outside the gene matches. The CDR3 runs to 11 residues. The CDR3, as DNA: TGTGCCCAGGACAGGGGGCATGGCTACACCTTC. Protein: CAQDRGHGYTF.

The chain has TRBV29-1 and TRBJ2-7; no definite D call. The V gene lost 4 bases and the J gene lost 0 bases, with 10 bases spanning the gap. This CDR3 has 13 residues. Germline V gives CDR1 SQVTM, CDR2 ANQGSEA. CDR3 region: CSVVDGSSYEQYF. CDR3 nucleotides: TGCAGCGTTGTAGACGGTAGCTCCTACGAGCAGTACTTC.

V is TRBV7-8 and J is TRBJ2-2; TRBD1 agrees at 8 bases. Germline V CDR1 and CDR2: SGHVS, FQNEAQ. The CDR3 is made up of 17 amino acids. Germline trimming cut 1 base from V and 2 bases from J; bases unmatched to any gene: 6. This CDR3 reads CASSLVAGQVNTGELFF. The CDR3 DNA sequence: TGTGCCAGCAGCTTAGTGGCGGGACAGGTCAACACCGGGGAGCTGTTTTTT.

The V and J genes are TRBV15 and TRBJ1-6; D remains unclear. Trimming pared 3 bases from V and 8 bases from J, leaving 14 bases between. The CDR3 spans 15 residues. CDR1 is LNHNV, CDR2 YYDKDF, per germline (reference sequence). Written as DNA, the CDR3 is TGTGCCACCAGCAGGGTTGGTCCTGGTGATTCACCCCTCCACTTT. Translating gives CATSRVGPGDSPLHF. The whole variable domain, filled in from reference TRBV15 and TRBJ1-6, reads DAMVIQNPRYQVTQFGKPVTLSCSQTLNHNVMYWYQQKSSQAPKLLFHYYDKDFNNEADTPDNFQSRRPNTSFCFLDIRSPGLGDTAMYLCATSRVGPGDSPLHFGNGTRLTVT.

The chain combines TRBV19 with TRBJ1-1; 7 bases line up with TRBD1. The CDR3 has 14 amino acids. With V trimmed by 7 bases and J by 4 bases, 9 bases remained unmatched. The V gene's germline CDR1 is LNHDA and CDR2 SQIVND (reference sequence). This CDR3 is CASTTTGFGTEAFF. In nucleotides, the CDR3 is TGTGCCAGTACCACGACAGGGTTCGGCACTGAAGCTTTCTTT.

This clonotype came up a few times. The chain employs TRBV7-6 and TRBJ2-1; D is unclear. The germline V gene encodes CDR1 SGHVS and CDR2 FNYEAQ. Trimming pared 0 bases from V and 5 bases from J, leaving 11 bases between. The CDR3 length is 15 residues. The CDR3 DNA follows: TGTGCCAGCAGCTTAGCGTTGGGGAAAAACAATGAGCAGTTCTTC. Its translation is CASSLALGKNNEQFF.

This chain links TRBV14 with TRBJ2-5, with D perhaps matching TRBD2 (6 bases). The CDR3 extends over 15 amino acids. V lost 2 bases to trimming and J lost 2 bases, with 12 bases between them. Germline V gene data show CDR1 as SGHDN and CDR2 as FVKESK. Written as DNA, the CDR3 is TGTGCCAGCAGCCAAAGACAAGGACTACAAGAGACCCAGTACTTC. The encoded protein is CASSQRQGLQETQYF.

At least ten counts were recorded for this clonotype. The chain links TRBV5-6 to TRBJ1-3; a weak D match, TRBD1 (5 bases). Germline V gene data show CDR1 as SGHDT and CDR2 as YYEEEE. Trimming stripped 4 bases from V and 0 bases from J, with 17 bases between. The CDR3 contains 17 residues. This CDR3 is CASSGGRQRLSGNTIYF. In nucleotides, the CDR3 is TGTGCCAGCAGCGGAGGGAGACAGCGCCTCTCTGGAAACACCATATATTTT. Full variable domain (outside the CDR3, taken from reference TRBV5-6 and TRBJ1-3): DAGVTQSPTHLIKTRGQQVTLRCSPKSGHDTVSWYQQALGQGPQFIFQYYEEEERQRGNFPDRFSGHQFPNYSSELNVNALLLGDSALYLCASSGGRQRLSGNTIYFGEGSWLTVV.

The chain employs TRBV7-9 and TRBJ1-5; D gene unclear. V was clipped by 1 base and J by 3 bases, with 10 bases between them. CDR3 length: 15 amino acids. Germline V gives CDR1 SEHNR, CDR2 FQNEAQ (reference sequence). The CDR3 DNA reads TGTGCCAGCAGCTTAGATGGAGGCAACAATCAGCCCCAGCATTTT. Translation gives CASSLDGGNNQPQHF.

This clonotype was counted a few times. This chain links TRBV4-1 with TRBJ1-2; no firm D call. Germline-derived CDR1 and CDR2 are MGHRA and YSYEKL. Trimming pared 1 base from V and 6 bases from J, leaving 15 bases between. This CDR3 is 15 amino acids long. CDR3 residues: CASSQVQGRPDGYTF. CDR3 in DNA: TGCGCCAGCAGCCAAGTTCAAGGCCGTCCGGATGGCTACACCTTC.

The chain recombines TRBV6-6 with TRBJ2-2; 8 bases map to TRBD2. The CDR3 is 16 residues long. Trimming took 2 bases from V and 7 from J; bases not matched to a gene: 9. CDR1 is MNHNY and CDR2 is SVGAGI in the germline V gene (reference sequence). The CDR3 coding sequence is TGTGCCAGCAGTTACGTTTCGGGGGGGCCGGTCGGGGAGCTGTTTTTT. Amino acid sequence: CASSYVSGGPVGELFF.

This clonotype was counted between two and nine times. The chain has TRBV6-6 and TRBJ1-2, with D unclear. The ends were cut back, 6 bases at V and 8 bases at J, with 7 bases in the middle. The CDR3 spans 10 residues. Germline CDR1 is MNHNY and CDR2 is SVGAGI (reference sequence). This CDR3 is CASRKGGYTF. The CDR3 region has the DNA TGTGCCAGCAGGAAAGGGGGCTACACCTTC.

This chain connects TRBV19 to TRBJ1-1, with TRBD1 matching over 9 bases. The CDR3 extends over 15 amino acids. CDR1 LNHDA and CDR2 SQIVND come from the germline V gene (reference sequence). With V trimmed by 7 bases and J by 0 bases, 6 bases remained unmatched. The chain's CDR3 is CASTSGTGMNTEAFF. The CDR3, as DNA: TGTGCCAGTACCTCGGGGACAGGGATGAACACTGAAGCTTTCTTT.

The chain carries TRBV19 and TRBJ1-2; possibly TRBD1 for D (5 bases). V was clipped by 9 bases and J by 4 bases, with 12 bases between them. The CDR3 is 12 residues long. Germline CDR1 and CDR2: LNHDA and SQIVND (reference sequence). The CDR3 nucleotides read TGTGCCAGCTCAGGGTGGTCCTATGGCTACACCTTC. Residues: CASSGWSYGYTF.